This T cell receptor (beta chain) comes out of a study of cytomegalovirus exposure and HLA in healthy donors. Study-level information: One earlier analysis, a look at roughly 170 million T cells, found around 110 million unique TCR beta sequences.

The CDR3 totals 15 residues. Germline CDR1 and CDR2: SGHRS and YFSETQ. V lost 2 bases, J lost 8 bases, and 3 bases stayed unmatched. 13 Jbeta primers and 60 Vbeta primers were used for the PCR. Only in-frame clones appear in the TCRdb table, and some are missing; sequencing was by immunoSEQ multiplex PCR. The sample lists tens of thousands of clones; roughly 73% were seen once. A word on this clone: Its antigen is not known.

Points from the study as a whole: Information on immune exposure was restricted to one variable (CMV serostatus). Later on, a genetic analysis was performed. It linked a missense variant in DCLRE1C with V- and J-gene trimming of TCR beta. Presence/absence analyses treated sequencing depth as roughly uniform across donors.

This clonotype was sampled from a woman in her forties in good health and CMV-seronegative. The gene calls are TRBV5-1 and TRBJ1-6, with 11 bases matching TRBD1. Sequencing was performed on PBMCs. The CDR3 DNA reads as TGCGCCAGCAGCTTCGGACAGGGGGCAGATTCACCCCTCCACTTT. Translated: CASSFGQGADSPLHF. Drawing the rest from reference TRBV5-1 and TRBJ1-6, the complete variable domain is KAGVTQTPRYLIKTRGQQVTLSCSPISGHRSVSWYQQTPGQGLQFLFEYFSETQRNKGNFPGRFSGRQFSNSRSEMNVSTLELGDSALYLCASSFGQGADSPLHFGNGTRLTVT.